The 10 T cell receptor beta chains given below trace back to one sample, sequenced in a study of shared clonotypes between healthy human individuals. Some clones are missing from TCRdb's copy, which holds only in-frame ones; the method was immunoSEQ multiplex PCR. Of over a million clones in the sample, 75% to 85% were seen once. Sequencing input: memory CD4+ T cells from PBMCs. Subset given: CD45RA-negative fraction. The receptor set was obtained from a man younger than 35 in good health. Some clones in this sample may be carry-over from other donors' samples.

This clone has a single count. This sequence joins TRBV5-4 and TRBJ2-3, with 16 bases matching TRBD2. CDR1 is SGHNT, CDR2 YYREEE, per germline (reference sequence). J lost 5 bases, V lost 4 bases, and 7 bases had no gene match. The CDR3 length is 17 residues. CDR3 amino acids: CASSAGTSGRAEDTQYF. The CDR3 DNA is TGTGCCAGCAGCGCCGGGACTAGCGGGAGGGCCGAAGATACGCAGTATTTT.

For this clone: This specimen includes other DNA sequences encoding the same CDR3. This chain connects TRBV2 to TRBJ2-1; D may be TRBD2 (6 bases). This CDR3 is 12 amino acids long. The V gene lost 3 bases and the J gene lost 8 bases, with 8 bases spanning the gap. Germline V gene sequence: CDR1 SNHLY, CDR2 FYNNEI. This CDR3 reads CASSEWGDEQFF. The CDR3 DNA is TGTGCCAGCAGTGAGTGGGGGGATGAGCAGTTCTTC.

Comment on this clone: Other nucleotide sequences from this sample produce the same CDR3. Here the CDR3 DNA reads TGTGCCAGCAGCCTCGTGCTAGCGGGAGGGCCCAGCACAGATACGCAGTATTTT. This codes for CASSLVLAGGPSTDTQYF. This rearrangement joins TRBV7-2 to TRBJ2-3, with 12 bases lining up with TRBD2. CDR1 and CDR2 (germline): SGHTA, FQGNSA. The CDR3 covers 18 residues. The junction had 9 bases not matched to a gene; V was cut back by 5 bases and J by 0 bases.

J is TRBJ2-3 and V is TRBV7-2; perhaps TRBD2 as D (7 bases). Germline V gives CDR1 SGHTA, CDR2 FQGNSA. The CDR3 length is 15 residues. Trimming took 5 bases from V and 0 from J, leaving 12 bases between them. The CDR3 DNA reads as TGTGCCAGCAGCACACGGGGGGCTAGCACAGATACGCAGTATTTT. This encodes CASSTRGASTDTQYF.

Of note for this clone: Other DNA sequences in this specimen translate into the identical CDR3. V is TRBV7-3 and J is TRBJ1-1; TRBD1 is a possible D gene (5 bases). The CDR3 contains 14 residues. Deletions cut 2 bases from V and 4 bases from J, with 11 bases between. The germline V gene encodes CDR1 SGHTA and CDR2 FQGTGA. CDR3 sequence: CASSLSQGSTEAFF. As DNA, the CDR3 is TGTGCCAGCAGCTTATCCCAGGGTAGCACTGAAGCTTTCTTT.

The genes are TRBV29-1 and TRBJ1-2; D gene ambiguous. V was clipped by 4 bases and J by 1 base, with 4 bases between them. The CDR3 has 11 amino acids. Germline lookup yields CDR1 SQVTM and CDR2 ANQGSEA. CDR3 nucleotide sequence: TGCAGCGTTGGGTTTAACTATGGCTACACCTTC. Encoded protein: CSVGFNYGYTF.

The V and J genes are TRBV9 and TRBJ2-5, with TRBD2 as a possible D gene (7 bases). The V end lost 0 bases, the J end lost 5 bases, and 11 bases lay between the germline ends. Germline CDR1 and CDR2: SGDLS and YYNGEE. The CDR3 spans 14 residues. CDR3 nucleotide sequence: TGTGCCAGCAGCGTAGGGACAGCGGGGGAGACCCAGTACTTC. It translates to CASSVGTAGETQYF. Complete variable domain (other parts from reference TRBV9 and TRBJ2-5): DSGVTQTPKHLITATGQRVTLRCSPRSGDLSVYWYQQSLDQGLQFLIQYYNGEERAKGNILERFSAQQFPDLHSELNLSSLELGDSALYFCASSVGTAGETQYFGPGTRLLVL.

This clone was observed a few times. The chain employs TRBV7-6 and TRBJ2-1; possibly TRBD2 for D (6 bases). This CDR3 has 15 amino acids. V lost 1 base, J lost 7 bases, and 14 bases lay in between. Germline assignment: CDR1 SGHVS and CDR2 FNYEAQ. CDR3 residues: CASSLDGSWINEQFF. CDR3 in DNA: TGTGCCAGCAGCTTAGACGGGAGCTGGATTAATGAGCAGTTCTTC. The full variable domain, its missing parts supplied by reference TRBV7-6 and TRBJ2-1, is GAGVSQSPRYKVTKRGQDVALRCDPISGHVSLYWYRQALGQGPEFLTYFNYEAQQDKSGLPNDRFSAERPEGSISTLTIQRTEQRDSAMYRCASSLDGSWINEQFFGPGTRLTVL.

This clone was seen once. The chain combines TRBV29-1 with TRBJ2-5; D is ambiguous. The DNA end lines up better with TRBJ2-7; the J call may be wrong. The germline gives CDR1 SQVTM, CDR2 ANQGSEA. The CDR3 covers 11 residues. CDR3 in DNA: TGCAGCGTGGGGTATTCCTACGAGCAGTACTTC. It yields the protein CSVGYSYEQYF.

The chain carries TRBV2 and TRBJ2-7; either TRBD1 or TRBD2 may supply D (5 bases each). Germline V gene data show CDR1 as SNHLY and CDR2 as FYNNEI. V dropped 6 bases and J dropped 2 bases, with 17 bases sitting between them. The CDR3 is 15 amino acids. The CDR3 reads CASRRVTGTAYEQYF. As DNA, the CDR3 is TGTGCCAGCAGACGAGTAACCGGGACGGCCTACGAGCAGTACTTC.